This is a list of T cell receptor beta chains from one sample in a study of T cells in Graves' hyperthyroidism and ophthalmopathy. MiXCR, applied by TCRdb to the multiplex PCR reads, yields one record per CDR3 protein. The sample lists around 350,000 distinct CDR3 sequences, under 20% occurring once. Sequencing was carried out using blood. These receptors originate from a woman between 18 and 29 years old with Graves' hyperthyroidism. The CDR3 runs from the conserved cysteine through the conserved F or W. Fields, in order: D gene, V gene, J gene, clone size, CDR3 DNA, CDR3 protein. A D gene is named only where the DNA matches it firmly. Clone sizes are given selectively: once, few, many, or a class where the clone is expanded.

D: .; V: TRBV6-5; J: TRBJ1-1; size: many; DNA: TGTGCCAGCAGGTACTTGAGTGGGCCAAGTGACGGGGCTTTCTTT; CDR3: CASRYLSGPSDGAFF
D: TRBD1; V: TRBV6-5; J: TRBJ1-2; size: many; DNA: TGTGCCAGCAGTCGCGACAGGGAGGGCTATGGCTACACCTTC; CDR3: CASSRDREGYGYTF
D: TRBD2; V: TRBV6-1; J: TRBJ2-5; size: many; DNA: TGTGCCAGCAGTGCGAGCGGGGGGGCAATCCGGGAGACCCAGTACTTC; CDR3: CASSASGGAIRETQYF
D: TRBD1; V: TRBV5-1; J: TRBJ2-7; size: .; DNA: TGCGCCAGCAGCTCCGACAGGGGGGATCAGTACTTC; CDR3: CASSSDRGDQYF
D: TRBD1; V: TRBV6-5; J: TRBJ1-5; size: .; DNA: TGTGCCAGCAGTTACTCTACAGGGGGCGGTCAGCCCCAGCATTTT; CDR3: CASSYSTGGGQPQHF
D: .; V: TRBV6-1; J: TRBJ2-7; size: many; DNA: TGTGCCAGCACCATAGGACCGACCCTCTCCTACGAGCAGTACTTC; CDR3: CASTIGPTLSYEQYF
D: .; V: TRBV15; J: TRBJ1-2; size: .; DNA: TGTGCCACCAGCAGGAGGAGGGAGAACTATGGCTACACCTTC; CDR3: CATSRRRENYGYTF
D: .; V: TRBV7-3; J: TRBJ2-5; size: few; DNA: TGTGCCAGCAGCTTAAGGGGGGCCCAGGCGGCCCAGTACTTC; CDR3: CASSLRGAQAAQYF
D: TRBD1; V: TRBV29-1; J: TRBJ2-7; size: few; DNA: TGCAGCGCTGGACAGGGGATTTCGTACGAGCAGTACTTC; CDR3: CSAGQGISYEQYF
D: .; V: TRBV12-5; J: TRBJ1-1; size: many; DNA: TGTGCTAGTGGTTGGGGCACTATGAACACTGAAGCTTTCTTT; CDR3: CASGWGTMNTEAFF
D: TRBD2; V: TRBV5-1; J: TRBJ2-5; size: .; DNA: TGCGCCAGCAGCTTGATCCGCGGGGGGGCTCTCGAGACCCAGTACTTC; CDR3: CASSLIRGGALETQYF
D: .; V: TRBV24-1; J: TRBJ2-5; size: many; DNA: TGTGCCACCAGTGATCCGAAACAGGCCCAAGAGACCCAGTACTTC; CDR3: CATSDPKQAQETQYF
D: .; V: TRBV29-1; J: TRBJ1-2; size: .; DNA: TGCAGCGTTGAGGGTACAGCAACTTCTGGGGATGGCTACACCTTC; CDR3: CSVEGTATSGDGYTF
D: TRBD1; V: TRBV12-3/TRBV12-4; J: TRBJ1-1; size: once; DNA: TGTGCCAGCAGTTCCGGACAGGTGGACGGGGCTGAAGCTTTCTTT; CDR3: CASSSGQVDGAEAFF
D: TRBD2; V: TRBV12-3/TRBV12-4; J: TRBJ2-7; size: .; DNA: TGTGCCAGCAGTTCTCAGGGACTAGCGGGGTCGAGCTCCTACGAGCAGTACTTC; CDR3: CASSSQGLAGSSSYEQYF
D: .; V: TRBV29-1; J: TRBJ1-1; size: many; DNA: TGCAGCGTCCAGGACCGCATTCGGTTCACTGAAGCTTTCTTT; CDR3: CSVQDRIRFTEAFF
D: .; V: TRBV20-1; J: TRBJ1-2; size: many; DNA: TGCAGTGGGGTTCAATTAGGGGTAGGCTACACCTTC; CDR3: CSGVQLGVGYTF
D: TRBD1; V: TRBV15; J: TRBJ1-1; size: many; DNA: TGTGCCACCAGCAGAGATCTCTGGACAGGGGGAAACACTGAAGCTTTCTTT; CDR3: CATSRDLWTGGNTEAFF
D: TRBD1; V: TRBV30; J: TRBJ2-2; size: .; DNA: TGTGCCTGGAGTGCACGGGGCTGGACAGGGGACACCGGGGAGCTGTTTTTT; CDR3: CAWSARGWTGDTGELFF
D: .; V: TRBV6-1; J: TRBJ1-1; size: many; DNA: TGTGCCAGCAGTGAACACAGGAACACTGAAGCTTTCTTT; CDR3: CASSEHRNTEAFF
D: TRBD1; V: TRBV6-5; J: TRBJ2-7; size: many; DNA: TGTGCCAGCATCAGGGGACAGGGGGCTTATAGCTCCTACGAGCAGTACTTC; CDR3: CASIRGQGAYSSYEQYF
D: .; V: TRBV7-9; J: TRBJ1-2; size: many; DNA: TGTGCCAGCAGCTTAGAATACGTTGAGGGCTACACCTTC; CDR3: CASSLEYVEGYTF
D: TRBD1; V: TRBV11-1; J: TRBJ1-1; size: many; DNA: TGTGCCAGCAGCAACCGGGACAGGGCTTTGAACACTGAAGCTTTCTTT; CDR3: CASSNRDRALNTEAFF
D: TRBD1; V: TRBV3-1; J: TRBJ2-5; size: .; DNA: TGTGCCAGCAGTGGGACAGGGGGTGAAGAGACCCAGTACTTC; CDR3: CASSGTGGEETQYF
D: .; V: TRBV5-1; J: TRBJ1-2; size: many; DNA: TGCGCCAGCAGGGTGGGCGAGATGTATGGCTACACCTTC; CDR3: CASRVGEMYGYTF
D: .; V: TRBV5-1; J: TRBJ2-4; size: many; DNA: TGCGCCAGCAGCTGGGATGAGGGATTGATTCAGTACTTC; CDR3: CASSWDEGLIQYF
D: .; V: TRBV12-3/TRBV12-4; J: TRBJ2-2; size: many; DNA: TGTGCCAGCAGTTTCGGCACCGGGGAGCTGTTTTTT; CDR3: CASSFGTGELFF
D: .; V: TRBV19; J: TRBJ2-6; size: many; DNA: TGTGCCAGTAGCCACAGGGTATCTGGGGCCAACGTCCTGACTTTC; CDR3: CASSHRVSGANVLTF
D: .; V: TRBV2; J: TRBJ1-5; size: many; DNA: TGTGCCAGCAGTGTAATAGGCGGGAGCAATCAGCCCCAGCATTTT; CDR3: CASSVIGGSNQPQHF
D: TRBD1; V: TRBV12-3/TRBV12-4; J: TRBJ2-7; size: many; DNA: TGTGCCAGCAGCCCGGACAGGAACTACGAGCAGTACTTC; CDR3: CASSPDRNYEQYF
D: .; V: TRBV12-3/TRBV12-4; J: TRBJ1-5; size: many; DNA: TGTGCCAGCAGTTTTGGAGGGTTCCAGCCCCAGCATTTT; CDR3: CASSFGGFQPQHF
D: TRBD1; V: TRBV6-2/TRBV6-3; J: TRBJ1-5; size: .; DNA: TGTGCCAGCAGTTACTCGCCTACAGGGGCCAATCAGCCCCAGCATTTT; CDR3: CASSYSPTGANQPQHF
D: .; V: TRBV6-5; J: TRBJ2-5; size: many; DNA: TGTGCCAGCAGTTACGGTGGGGGGCAGACCCAGTACTTC; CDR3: CASSYGGGQTQYF
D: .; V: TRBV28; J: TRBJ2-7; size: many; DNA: TGTGCCAGCAGTTTCCCTCCCGAGCAGTACTTC; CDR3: CASSFPPEQYF
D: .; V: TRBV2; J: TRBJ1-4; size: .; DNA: TGTGCCAGCACCGCCAAAGGTGAAAAACTGTTTTTT; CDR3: CASTAKGEKLFF
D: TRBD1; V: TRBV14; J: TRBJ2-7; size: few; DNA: TGTGCCAGCAGCCAATCTCGAACCGGGACAGGGCGTTACGAGCAGTACTTC; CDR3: CASSQSRTGTGRYEQYF
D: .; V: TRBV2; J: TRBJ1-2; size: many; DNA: TGTGCCAGCAGTGAATCGATAGGGGACGGCTACACCTTC; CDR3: CASSESIGDGYTF
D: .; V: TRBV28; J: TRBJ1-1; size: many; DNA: TGTGCCAGCAGTGTTCACAGGGAGTCCACTGAAGCTTTCTTT; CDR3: CASSVHRESTEAFF
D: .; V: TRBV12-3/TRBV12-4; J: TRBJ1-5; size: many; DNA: TGTGCCAGCAGTTCACCCCGACTTGGGGGAAATCAGCCCCAGCATTTT; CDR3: CASSSPRLGGNQPQHF
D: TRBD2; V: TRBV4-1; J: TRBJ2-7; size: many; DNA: TGCGCCAGCAGCCTCCTCCCGAGGGGCGGGGGAGGCGAGCAGTACTTC; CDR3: CASSLLPRGGGGEQYF
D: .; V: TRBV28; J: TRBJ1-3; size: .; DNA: TGTGCCAGCAGTTTTCCCACAGGGAGCGGAAACACCATATATTTT; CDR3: CASSFPTGSGNTIYF
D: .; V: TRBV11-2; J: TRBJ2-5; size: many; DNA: TGTGCCAGCAGCCCGAACTACAGGGAAGAGACCCAGTACTTC; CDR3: CASSPNYREETQYF
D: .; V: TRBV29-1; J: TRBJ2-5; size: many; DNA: TGCAGCGTTGGAGGGACAGCGGGAGAGACCCAGTACTTC; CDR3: CSVGGTAGETQYF
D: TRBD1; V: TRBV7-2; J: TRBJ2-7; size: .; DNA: TGTGCCAGCAGCATGACAGGGCCGTGGGAGCAGTACTTC; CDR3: CASSMTGPWEQYF
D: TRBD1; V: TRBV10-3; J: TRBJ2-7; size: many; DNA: TGTGCCATCAGTGAGTCCAGGGGACAGGGAAGATACGAGCAGTACTTC; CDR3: CAISESRGQGRYEQYF
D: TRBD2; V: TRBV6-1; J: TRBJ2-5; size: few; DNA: TGTGCCAGCAGCCGCCGGGGAGGGAAAGTTGGAGAGACCCAGTACTTC; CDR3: CASSRRGGKVGETQYF
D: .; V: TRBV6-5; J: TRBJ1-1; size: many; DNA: TGTGCCAGCAGTTACGCGTCTGAAGCTTTCTTT; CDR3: CASSYASEAFF
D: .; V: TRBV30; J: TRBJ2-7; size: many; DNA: TGTGCCTGGAGTACGGGCGCAACCTACGAGCAGTACTTC; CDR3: CAWSTGATYEQYF
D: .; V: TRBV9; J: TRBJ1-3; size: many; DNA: TGTGCCAGCAGCGTATCTGGGGGAAACACCATATATTTT; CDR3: CASSVSGGNTIYF
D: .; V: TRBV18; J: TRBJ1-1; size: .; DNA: TGTGCCAGCTCACCCCAATTTCCAAGGTCCGGGTGGGACACTGAAGCTTTCTTT; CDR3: CASSPQFPRSGWDTEAFF
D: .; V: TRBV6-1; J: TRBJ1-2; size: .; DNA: TGTGCCAGCAGACCTCTGGGCACTAGGGGCTATGGCTACACCTTC; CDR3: CASRPLGTRGYGYTF
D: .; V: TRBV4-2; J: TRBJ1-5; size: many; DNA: TGTGCCAGCAGCCAAGATATTAGACAGACTAAAGACAATCAGCCCCAGCATTTT; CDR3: CASSQDIRQTKDNQPQHF
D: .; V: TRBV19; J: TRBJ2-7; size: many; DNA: TGTGCCAGTAGTATAACAGGGACCTACGAGCAGTACTTC; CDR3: CASSITGTYEQYF
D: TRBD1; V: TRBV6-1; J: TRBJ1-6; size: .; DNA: TGTGCCAGCAGGGCAGACAGGGGAAATAATTCACCCCTCCACTTT; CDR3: CASRADRGNNSPLHF
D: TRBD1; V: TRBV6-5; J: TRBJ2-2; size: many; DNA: TGTGCCAGCCCGAGGCAGGGGGAGCACACCGGGGAGCTGTTTTTT; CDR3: CASPRQGEHTGELFF
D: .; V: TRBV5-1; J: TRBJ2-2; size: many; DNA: TGCGCCAGCAGCGCGTCCCAGAACACCGGGGAGCTGTTTTTT; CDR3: CASSASQNTGELFF
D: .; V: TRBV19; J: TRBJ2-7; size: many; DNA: TGTGCCAGTAGTATCCGACAGGCGCCCTACGAGCAGTACTTC; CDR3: CASSIRQAPYEQYF
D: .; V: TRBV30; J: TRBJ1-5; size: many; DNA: TGTGCCTTACAGGGACGGGGCAATCAGCCCCAGCATTTT; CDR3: CALQGRGNQPQHF
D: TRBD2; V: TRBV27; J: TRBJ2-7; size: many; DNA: TGTGCCAGCACTGGACTAGCGGGGAGCTCCTACGAGCAGTACTTC; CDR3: CASTGLAGSSYEQYF
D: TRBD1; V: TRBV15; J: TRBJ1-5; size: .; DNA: TGTGCCACCAGCAGAGATTCCGCGACAGGGTATATACATTTT; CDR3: CATSRDSATGYIHF